Given below is one T cell receptor beta chain in context. Germline assignment: CDR1 SGHTA and CDR2 FQGNSA. Trimming cost V 1 base and J 3 bases, with 13 bases left between them. The CDR3 sequence is 16 residues long. This entry comes from a study of radiation and T cells in renal cell carcinoma. The time point is: blood 2 weeks post-SBRT. Treatment defined: 15 Gy SBRT to primary tumor, nephrectomy 4 weeks later. Serial blood draws occurred at baseline and 2 and 4 weeks post-SBRT. This renal cell carcinoma was of the clear cell type. Here immunoSEQ multiplex PCR was the method, and the copy in TCRdb shows in-frame clones only, minus some. The sample includes around 130,000 clones, about 88% of them seen just once.

Source: blood, taken from a patient whose treatment included radiotherapy and nephrectomy. The rearrangement uses TRBV7-2 and TRBJ2-4, with D unclear. The source is a woman in her 70s with renal cell carcinoma. This chain's CDR3 is CASSLDPLIIKNIQYF. The CDR3 DNA follows: TGTGCCAGCAGCTTAGATCCACTAATAATCAAAAACATTCAGTACTTC.